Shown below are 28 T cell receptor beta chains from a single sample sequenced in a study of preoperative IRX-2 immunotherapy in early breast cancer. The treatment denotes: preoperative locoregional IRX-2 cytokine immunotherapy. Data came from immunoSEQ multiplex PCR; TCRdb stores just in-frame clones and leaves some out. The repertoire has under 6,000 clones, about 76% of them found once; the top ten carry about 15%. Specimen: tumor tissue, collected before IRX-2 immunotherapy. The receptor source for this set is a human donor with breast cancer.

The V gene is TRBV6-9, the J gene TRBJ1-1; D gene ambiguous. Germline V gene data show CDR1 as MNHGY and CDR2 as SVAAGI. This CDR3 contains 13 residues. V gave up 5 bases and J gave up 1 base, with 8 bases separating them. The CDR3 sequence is CASSPVGNTEAFF. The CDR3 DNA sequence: TGTGCCAGCAGTCCAGTGGGGAACACTGAAGCTTTCTTT.

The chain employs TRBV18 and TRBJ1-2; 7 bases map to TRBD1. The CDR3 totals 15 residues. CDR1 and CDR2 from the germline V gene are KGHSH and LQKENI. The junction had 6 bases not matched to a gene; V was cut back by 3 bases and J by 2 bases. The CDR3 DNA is TGTGCCAGCTCACCGGTTTTACAGGGGAACTATGGCTACACCTTC. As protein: CASSPVLQGNYGYTF.

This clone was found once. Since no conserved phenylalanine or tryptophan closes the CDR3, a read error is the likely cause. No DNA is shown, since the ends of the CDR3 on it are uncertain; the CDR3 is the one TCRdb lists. The CDR3 is CASSSRQGSAVC. V is TRBV6-8 and J is TRBJ1-1; the table calls TRBD1, which could not be checked here. The CDR3 region is 12 residues in length, termini included. Germline CDR1 and CDR2: MNHGY and SAAAGT.

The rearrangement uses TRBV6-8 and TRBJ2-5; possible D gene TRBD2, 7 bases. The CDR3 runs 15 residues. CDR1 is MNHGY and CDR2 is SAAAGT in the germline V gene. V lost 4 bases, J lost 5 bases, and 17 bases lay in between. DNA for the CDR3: TGTGCCAGCAGTTCTTCCCTCGGGGGGCGGGAGACCCAGTACTTC. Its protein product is CASSSSLGGRETQYF.

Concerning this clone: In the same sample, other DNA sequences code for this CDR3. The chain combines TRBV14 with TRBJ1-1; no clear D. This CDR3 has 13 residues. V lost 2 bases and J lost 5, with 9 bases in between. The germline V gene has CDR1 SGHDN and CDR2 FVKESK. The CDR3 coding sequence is TGTGCCAGCAGCCAATCTACTAGGACTGAAGCTTTCTTT. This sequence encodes CASSQSTRTEAFF.

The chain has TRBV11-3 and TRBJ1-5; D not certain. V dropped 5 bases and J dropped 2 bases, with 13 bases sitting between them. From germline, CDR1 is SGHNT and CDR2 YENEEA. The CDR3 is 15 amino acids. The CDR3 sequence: CASSPRVNGNQPQHF. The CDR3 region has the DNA TGTGCCAGCAGCCCTCGGGTGAACGGCAATCAGCCCCAGCATTTT.

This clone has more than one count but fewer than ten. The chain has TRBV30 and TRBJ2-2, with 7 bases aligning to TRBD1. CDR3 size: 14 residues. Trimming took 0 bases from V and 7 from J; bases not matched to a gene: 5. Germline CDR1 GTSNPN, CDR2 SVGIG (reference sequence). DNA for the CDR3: TGTGCCTGGAGTGTACAGGGGTCCTACGGGGAGCTGTTTTTT. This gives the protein CAWSVQGSYGELFF.

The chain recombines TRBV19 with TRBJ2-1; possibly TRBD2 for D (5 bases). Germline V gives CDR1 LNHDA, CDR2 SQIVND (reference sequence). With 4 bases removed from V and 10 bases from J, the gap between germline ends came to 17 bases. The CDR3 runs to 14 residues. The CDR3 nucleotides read TGTGCCAGTAGTAGAGGGCTTAAACAGTGGGAGCAGTTCTTC. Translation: CASSRGLKQWEQFF.

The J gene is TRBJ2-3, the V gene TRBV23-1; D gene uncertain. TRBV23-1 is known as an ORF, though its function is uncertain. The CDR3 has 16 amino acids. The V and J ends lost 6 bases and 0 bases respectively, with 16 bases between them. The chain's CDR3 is CASSHPNPVSTDTQYF. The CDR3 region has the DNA TGCGCCAGCAGCCATCCCAATCCGGTTAGCACAGATACGCAGTATTTT.

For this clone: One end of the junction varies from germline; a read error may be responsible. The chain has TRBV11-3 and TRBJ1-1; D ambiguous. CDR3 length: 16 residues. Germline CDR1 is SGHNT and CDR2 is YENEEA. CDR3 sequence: CASSFGFGDMNTEAFF. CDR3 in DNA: TGTGCCAGCAGCTTTGGCTTTGGCGATATGAACACTGAGGCTTTCTTT. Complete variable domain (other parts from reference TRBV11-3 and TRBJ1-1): EAGVVQSPRYKIIEKKQPVAFWCNPISGHNTLYWYLQNLGQGPELLIRYENEEAVDDSQLPKDRFSAERLKGVDSTLKIQPAELGDSAVYLCASSFGFGDMNTEAFFGQGTRLTVV.

CDR3 amino acids: CASGTGSGGNQPQHF. The CDR3 DNA follows: TGTGCCAGCGGTACAGGGTCCGGTGGCAATCAGCCCCAGCATTTT. The chain couples TRBV25-1 to TRBJ1-5, with a weak D call TRBD1 (6 bases). CDR1 MGHDK and CDR2 SYGVNS come from the germline V gene. V lost 8 bases, J lost 2 bases, and 16 bases lay in between. The CDR3 contains 15 residues.

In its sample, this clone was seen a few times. Here the CDR3 reads CASRWGDYQPQHF. The CDR3 nucleotides are TGTGCCAGCAGGTGGGGAGACTATCAGCCCCAGCATTTT. This chain connects TRBV6-8 to TRBJ1-5; no reliable D call. The CDR3 is 13 residues long. V lost 6 bases to trimming and J lost 5 bases, with 11 bases between them. From germline, CDR1 is MNHGY and CDR2 SAAAGT.

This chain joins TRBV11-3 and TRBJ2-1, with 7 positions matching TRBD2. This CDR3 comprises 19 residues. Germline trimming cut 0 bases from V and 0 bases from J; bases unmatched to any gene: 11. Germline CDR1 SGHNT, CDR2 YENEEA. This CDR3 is CASSLEAGPSEFSYNEQFF. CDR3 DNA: TGTGCCAGCAGCTTAGAAGCGGGACCTTCCGAATTCTCCTACAATGAGCAGTTCTTC. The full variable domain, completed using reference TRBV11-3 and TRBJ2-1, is EAGVVQSPRYKIIEKKQPVAFWCNPISGHNTLYWYLQNLGQGPELLIRYENEEAVDDSQLPKDRFSAERLKGVDSTLKIQPAELGDSAVYLCASSLEAGPSEFSYNEQFFGPGTRLTVL.

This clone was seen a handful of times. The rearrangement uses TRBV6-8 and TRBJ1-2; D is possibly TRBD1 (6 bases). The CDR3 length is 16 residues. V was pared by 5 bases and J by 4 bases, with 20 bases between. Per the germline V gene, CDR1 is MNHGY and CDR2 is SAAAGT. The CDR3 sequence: CASSDTGPSPFYGYTF. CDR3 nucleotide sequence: TGTGCCAGCAGTGACACAGGGCCATCTCCATTCTATGGCTACACCTTC.

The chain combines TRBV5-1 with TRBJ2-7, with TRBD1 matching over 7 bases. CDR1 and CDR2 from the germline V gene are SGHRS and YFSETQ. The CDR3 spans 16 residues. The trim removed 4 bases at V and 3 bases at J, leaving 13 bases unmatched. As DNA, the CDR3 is TGCGCCAGCAGCCCCAGACCCCGACAGGGAAGCTACGAGCAGTACTTC. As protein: CASSPRPRQGSYEQYF.

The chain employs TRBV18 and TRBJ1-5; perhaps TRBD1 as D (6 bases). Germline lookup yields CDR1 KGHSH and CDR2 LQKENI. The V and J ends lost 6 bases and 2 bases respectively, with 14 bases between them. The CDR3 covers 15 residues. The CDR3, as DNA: TGTGCCAGCTCCAGGACTGAGGGGGGCAATCAGCCCCAGCATTTT. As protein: CASSRTEGGNQPQHF.

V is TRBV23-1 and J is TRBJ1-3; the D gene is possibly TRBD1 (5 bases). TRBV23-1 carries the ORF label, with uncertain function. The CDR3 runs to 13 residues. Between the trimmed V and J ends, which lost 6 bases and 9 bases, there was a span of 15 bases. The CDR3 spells CASSLDFGGTIYF. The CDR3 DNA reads TGCGCCAGCAGCTTGGACTTTGGGGGCACCATATATTTT.

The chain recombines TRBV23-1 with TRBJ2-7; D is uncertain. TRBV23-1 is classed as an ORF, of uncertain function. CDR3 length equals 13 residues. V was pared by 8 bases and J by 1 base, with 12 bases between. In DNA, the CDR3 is TGCGCCAGCGCGTTGAGAGTTTCCTACGAGCAGTACTTC. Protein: CASALRVSYEQYF.

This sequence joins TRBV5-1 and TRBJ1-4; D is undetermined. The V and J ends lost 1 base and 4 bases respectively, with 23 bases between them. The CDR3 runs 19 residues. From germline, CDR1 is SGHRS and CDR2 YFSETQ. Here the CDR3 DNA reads TGCGCCAGCAGCTTGCGAACGGTCGCCCTTGGGTCCCTTAATGAAAAACTGTTTTTT. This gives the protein CASSLRTVALGSLNEKLFF.

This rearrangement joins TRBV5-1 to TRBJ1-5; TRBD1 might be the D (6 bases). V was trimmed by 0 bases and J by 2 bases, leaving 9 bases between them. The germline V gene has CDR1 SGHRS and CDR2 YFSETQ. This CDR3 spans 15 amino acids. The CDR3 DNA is TGCGCCAGCAGCTTGGTGGCAGGGGGCAATCAGCCCCAGCATTTT. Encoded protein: CASSLVAGGNQPQHF.

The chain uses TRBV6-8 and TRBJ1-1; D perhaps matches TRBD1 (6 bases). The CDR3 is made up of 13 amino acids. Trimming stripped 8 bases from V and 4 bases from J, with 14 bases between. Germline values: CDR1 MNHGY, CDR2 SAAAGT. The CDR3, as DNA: TGTGCCAGCTTACTGGGGGGCTTCACTGAAGCTTTCTTT. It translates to CASLLGGFTEAFF.

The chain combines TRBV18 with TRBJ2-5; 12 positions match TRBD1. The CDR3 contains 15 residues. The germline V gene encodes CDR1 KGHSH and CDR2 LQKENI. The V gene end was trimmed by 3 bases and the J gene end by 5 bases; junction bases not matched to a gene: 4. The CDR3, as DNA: TGTGCCAGCTCACCTGGGACAGGGGGCCTGGAGACCCAGTACTTC. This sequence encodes CASSPGTGGLETQYF.

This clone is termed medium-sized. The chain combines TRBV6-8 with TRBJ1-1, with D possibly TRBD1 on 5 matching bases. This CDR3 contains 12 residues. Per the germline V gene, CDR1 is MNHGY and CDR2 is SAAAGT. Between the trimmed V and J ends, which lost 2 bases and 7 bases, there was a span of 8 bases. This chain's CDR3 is CASSYVGGEAFF. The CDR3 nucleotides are TGTGCCAGCAGTTACGTGGGGGGTGAAGCTTTCTTT.

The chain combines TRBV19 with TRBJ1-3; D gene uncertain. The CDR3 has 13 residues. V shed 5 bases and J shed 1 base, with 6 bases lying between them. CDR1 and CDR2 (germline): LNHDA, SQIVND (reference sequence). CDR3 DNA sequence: TGTGCCAGTAGTTGGCAGTCTGGAAACACCATATATTTT. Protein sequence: CASSWQSGNTIYF.

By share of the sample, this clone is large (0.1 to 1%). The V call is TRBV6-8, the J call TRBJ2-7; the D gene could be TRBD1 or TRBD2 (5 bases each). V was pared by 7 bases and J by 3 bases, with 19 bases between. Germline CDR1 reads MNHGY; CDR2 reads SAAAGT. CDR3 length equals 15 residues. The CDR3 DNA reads TGTGCCAGCACCCCGAGGGGATTAAATGGCTACGAGCAGTACTTC. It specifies CASTPRGLNGYEQYF.

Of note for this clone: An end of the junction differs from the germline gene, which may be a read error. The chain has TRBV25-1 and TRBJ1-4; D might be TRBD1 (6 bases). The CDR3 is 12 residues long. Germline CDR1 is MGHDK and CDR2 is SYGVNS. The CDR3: CASSEWRGVMVF. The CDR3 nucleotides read TGTGCCAGCAGTGAATGGAGGGGGGTCATGGTTTTT.

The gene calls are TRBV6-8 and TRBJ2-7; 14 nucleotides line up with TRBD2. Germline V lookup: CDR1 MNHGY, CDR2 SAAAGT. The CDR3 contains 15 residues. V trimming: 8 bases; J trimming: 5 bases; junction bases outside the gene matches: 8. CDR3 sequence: CASYHRTSGRNEQYF. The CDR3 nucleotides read TGTGCCAGCTATCACCGGACTAGCGGGAGGAACGAGCAGTACTTC.

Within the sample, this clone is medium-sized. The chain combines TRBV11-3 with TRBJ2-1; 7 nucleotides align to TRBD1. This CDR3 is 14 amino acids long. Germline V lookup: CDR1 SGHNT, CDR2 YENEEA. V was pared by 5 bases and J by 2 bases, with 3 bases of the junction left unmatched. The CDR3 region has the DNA TGTGCCAGCAGCCCAGGGGGAACCTACAATGAGCAGTTCTTC. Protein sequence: CASSPGGTYNEQFF.